The rows below give T cell receptor beta chains drawn from one sample of a study of blood T cell repertoires in COVID-19. Generated by immunoSEQ multiplex PCR, the TCRdb table keeps only in-frame clones and is missing some. The sample shows approximately 150,000 clones, over 75% of them seen only once. Input material: PBMCs or T cells enriched from blood (not recorded which). These receptors came from a man between 50 and 59 years old in a cohort exposed to, infected with or recovered from COVID-19 (not recorded which). CDR3s include the opening cysteine and the closing phenylalanine or tryptophan. D genes are given only for firm matches. Rows give clone size only sometimes, using once, few, many, or a class for an expanded clone.

CDR3 DNA	CDR3 protein	J gene	clone size	D gene	V gene
TGTGCCAGCAGCCCAAGCGGGGGGGCGTTAAGGCAGTACTTC	CASSPSGGALRQYF	TRBJ2-7	.	TRBD2	TRBV5-6
TGCGCCAGCAGCCCGGACAGGGTTGCGCGGGACTATGGCTACACCTTC	CASSPDRVARDYGYTF	TRBJ1-2	.	TRBD1	TRBV5-1
TGTGCCATCAGTGAGGGCCAGGGGGCGAACACCGGGGAGCTGTTTTTT	CAISEGQGANTGELFF	TRBJ2-2	.	TRBD1	TRBV10-3
TGTGCCAGCAGCTACCTTGGGGAGGCGCGGCCAAGCAATCAGCCCCAGCATTTT	CASSYLGEARPSNQPQHF	TRBJ1-5	.	.	TRBV7-8
TGCGCCAGCAAGACTAGCGGGAGGGCAGATACGCAGTATTTT	CASKTSGRADTQYF	TRBJ2-3	.	TRBD2	TRBV23-1
TGTGCCAGTACCAGCCATAGGACAGCGACTGGAAACACCATATATTTT	CASTSHRTATGNTIYF	TRBJ1-3	.	.	TRBV19
TGCGCCAGCAGCTTTCTGGGTAGCGGGAGGGGAGTCGGAGAGACCCAGTACTTC	CASSFLGSGRGVGETQYF	TRBJ2-5	.	TRBD2	TRBV5-1
TGTGCCATTTCAGGGGCTTATAATTCACCCCTCCACTTT	CAISGAYNSPLHF	TRBJ1-6	few	.	TRBV5-4
TGTGCCAGCAACTCCGACAGGGGGCGAGGCGGGGAGCTGTTTTTT	CASNSDRGRGGELFF	TRBJ2-2	.	TRBD1	TRBV2
TGTGCCATCAGTACCCCCTTGGGGCGTGAGGACTATGGCTACACCTTC	CAISTPLGREDYGYTF	TRBJ1-2	.	.	TRBV10-3
TGTGCCACCAGTGTAGGGGCTGACTATGGCTACACCTTC	CATSVGADYGYTF	TRBJ1-2	.	.	TRBV24-1
TGTGCCAGCAGCAAAGACAGCTCCTATAATTCACCCCTCCACTTT	CASSKDSSYNSPLHF	TRBJ1-6	.	.	TRBV7-9
TGTGCCAGTAGTATTTGGGGAGGTGGCACTGAAGCTTTCTTT	CASSIWGGGTEAFF	TRBJ1-1	.	.	TRBV19
TGTGCCACCAGTGACTCACAGGTTAGCGGGGAGCTGTTTTTT	CATSDSQVSGELFF	TRBJ2-2	.	.	TRBV24-1
TGTGCCATCGGGGTCCTCGGAGGAGGCTACACCTTC	CAIGVLGGGYTF	TRBJ1-2	.	.	TRBV2
TGTGCCAGCAGCACCCAACGGCAGGGGTTTAATTCACCCCTCCACTTT	CASSTQRQGFNSPLHF	TRBJ1-6	.	.	TRBV21-1
TGTGCCTGGAGAACCTACAGGGGAAAAAACACTGAAGCTTTCTTT	CAWRTYRGKNTEAFF	TRBJ1-1	.	TRBD1	TRBV30
TGCGCCAGCAGTCTTGGGTGGCGGCAAGCGAACACCGGGGAGCTGTTTTTT	CASSLGWRQANTGELFF	TRBJ2-2	.	.	TRBV5-1
TGTGCTAGTAGTGGGACCCCGGGAGGGCCCCAGCATTTT	CASSGTPGGPQHF	TRBJ1-5	.	.	TRBV19
TGTGCCAGCAGCCCACCGGATCGGGGGGGTCAGCCCCAGCATTTT	CASSPPDRGGQPQHF	TRBJ1-5	.	.	TRBV7-9
TGTGCCAGCTGTAAGGGTGGGGGCGGCCCAGCAACTAATGAAAAACTGTTTTTT	CASCKGGGGPATNEKLFF	TRBJ1-4	.	.	TRBV2
TGTGCCACCAGTGATCCCGCAGGGGACAACTATGGCTACACCTTC	CATSDPAGDNYGYTF	TRBJ1-2	.	.	TRBV24-1
TGTGCCAGCAGCTTAGCGCTGCCAGTAGATACGCAGTATTTT	CASSLALPVDTQYF	TRBJ2-3	.	.	TRBV7-9
TGTGCCAGCAGGACAGGGGGCGAACTAGCTAGGGCAGATACGCAGTATTTT	CASRTGGELARADTQYF	TRBJ2-3	.	TRBD1	TRBV2
TGTGCCAGCTTCTCCTCGACAGCATCCACCGGGGAGCTGTTTTTT	CASFSSTASTGELFF	TRBJ2-2	.	.	TRBV28
TGTGCCAGCAGCCTCTTTGGTGGGGGGGAGGACACTGAAGCTTTCTTT	CASSLFGGGEDTEAFF	TRBJ1-1	.	.	TRBV3-1/TRBV3-2
TGCAGCGTTGAAGCTGACAGGCTTGTTGCAGATACGCAGTATTTT	CSVEADRLVADTQYF	TRBJ2-3	.	.	TRBV29-1
TGTGCCCCCAAGGGGGAGGATACGCAGTATTTT	CAPKGEDTQYF	TRBJ2-3	few	.	TRBV6-7
TGTGCCAGCAACCAGGGAGGACAGGGCCTCGCCTACGAGCAGTACTTC	CASNQGGQGLAYEQYF	TRBJ2-7	.	TRBD1	TRBV5-4